A single sample is the source of the 10 T cell receptor beta chains below, sequenced in a study of T cells expressing NK-cell markers (TCRdb year 2020). Library preparation employed 5' RACE. Sequenced using an Illumina HiSeq 2000. With the reads reprocessed by TCRdb, a single entry stands for each CDR3 protein sequence and no DNA is reported. The sample has roughly 350,000 distinct CDR3 sequences on record. About 5.2% of the sample rests with the top ten. The specimen was blood T cells: a sorted CD56 or NKG2C T cell subset, CD4+ or CD8+ T cells, or bulk PBMC T cells (not recorded which). The receptors originated from a man aged 18-75 years in good health.

V and J are TRBV20-1 and TRBJ2-3; the D call of TRBD1 rests on TCRdb alone, since no DNA is present to check it. This CDR3 region has 13 residues. Germline V gene sequence: CDR1 DFQATT, CDR2 SNEGSKA (reference sequence). This CDR3 reads CSAREVPGDTQYF.

CDR3 sequence reads: CASSFSTTGTIPIYEQYF. This chain links TRBV28 with TRBJ2-7; TCRdb's D call, TRBD1, is unchecked because there is no DNA. The CDR3 has 18 residues. Germline-derived CDR1 and CDR2 are MDHEN and SYDVKM.

The chain links TRBV21-1 to TRBJ1-5. TRBV21-1 corresponds to a pseudogene. This CDR3 comprises 17 residues. CDR3 region: CASSKALWGYSNQPQHF.

This rearrangement joins TRBV7-9 to TRBJ2-2; TCRdb's D gene call, TRBD1, goes unchecked for lack of DNA. Germline assignment: CDR1 SEHNR and CDR2 FQNEAQ (reference sequence). The CDR3 spans 16 residues. CDR3 sequence reads: CASSLIRDRASGELFF.

V gene TRBV5-5 combines with J gene TRBJ1-4; no DNA is available, so the TRBD1 call from TCRdb remains unchecked. Germline V lookup: CDR1 SGHKS, CDR2 YYEKEE (reference sequence). This CDR3 has 18 amino acids. CDR3: CASSFTDRGTPTNEKLFF.

J is TRBJ1-2 and V is TRBV11-2; there is no DNA to check the TCRdb D call of TRBD1. The germline CDR1 and CDR2 sequences are SGHAT and FQNNGV. The CDR3 is made up of 14 amino acids. This chain's CDR3 is CASSAGHRFYGYTF.

V is TRBV9 and J is TRBJ1-2; TCRdb's D call, TRBD1, is unchecked because there is no DNA. This CDR3 comprises 16 residues. CDR1 and CDR2 (germline): SGDLS, YYNGEE. The CDR3 here is CASSPGRARGNYGYTF. The entire variable domain, with the rest obtained from reference TRBV9 and TRBJ1-2, is as follows: DSGVTQTPKHLITATGQRVTLRCSPRSGDLSVYWYQQSLDQGLQFLIQYYNGEERAKGNILERFSAQQFPDLHSELNLSSLELGDSALYFCASSPGRARGNYGYTFGSGTRLTVV.

V gene TRBV7-9 combines with J gene TRBJ1-3. The germline gives CDR1 SEHNR, CDR2 FQNEAQ (reference sequence). This CDR3 has 14 residues. The CDR3 here is CASRTAGSGNTIYF. Using reference TRBV7-9 and TRBJ1-3 for the parts outside the CDR3, the full variable domain is DTGVSQNPRHKITKRGQNVTFRCDPISEHNRLYWYRQTLGQGPEFLTYFQNEAQLEKSRLLSDRFSAERPKGSFSTLEIQRTEQGDSAMYLCASRTAGSGNTIYFGEGSWLTVV.

This chain links TRBV29-1 with TRBJ1-2; TCRdb's D gene call, TRBD1, goes unchecked for lack of DNA. Germline values: CDR1 SQVTM, CDR2 ANQGSEA. The CDR3 length is 16 residues. This chain's CDR3 is CSVEAGGKRGLYGYTF.

V gene TRBV5-1 combines with J gene TRBJ2-2; TCRdb designates TRBD1, a call that cannot be tested without DNA. This CDR3 is built from 17 residues. Germline values: CDR1 SGHRS, CDR2 YFSETQ. CDR3 sequence: CASSPIRGQRNTGELFF.